A single T cell receptor beta chain is shown here with its context. The antigen is undetermined. This record belongs to a study of cytomegalovirus exposure and HLA in healthy donors. Study information: There were about 85 million unique TCRs (from HLA-typed donors) in an early data release.

In the PCR, 60 Vbeta and 13 Jbeta primers were used. Generated by immunoSEQ multiplex PCR, the TCRdb table keeps only in-frame clones and is missing some. The sample lists 90,000 to 150,000 clones, roughly 80% occurring once. Study-wide points: Because they were indistinguishable, some V segments, including TRBV6-2 and TRBV6-3, were excluded.

Germline loops: CDR1 SGDLS, CDR2 YYNGEE. Trimming shortened V by 3 bases and J by 2 bases, and 13 bases separated the two germline ends. The CDR3 has 15 residues. The J gene is TRBJ2-3, the V gene TRBV9; no clear D. The sample comprised PBMCs. The source is a woman in her 30s in good health and CMV-seropositive. The CDR3 coding sequence is TGTGCCAGCAGCGGCTCCCCAGGTGACACAGATACGCAGTATTTT. This encodes CASSGSPGDTDTQYF.